These 2 T cell receptor beta chains originate from one sample sequenced in a study of long-term antiretroviral therapy in people with HIV. It was version v3.0 of the immunoSEQ assay that was run at survey level. Produced via immunoSEQ multiplex PCR; TCRdb's table is partial and in-frame only. The sample comprises approximately 19,000 clones, 79% of which are singletons, and 10% to 14% rests with the top ten. The starting material was unsorted PBMCs, obtained 2.3 years after starting antiretroviral therapy. These receptors all come from a woman in her 40s with HIV.

The J gene is TRBJ1-2, the V gene TRBV7-6, with TRBD1 identical over 7 bases. Per germline, CDR1 SGHVS and CDR2 FNYEAQ. V dropped 5 bases and J dropped 4; count of bases not matched to a gene: 10. The CDR3 sequence is 15 residues long. The CDR3 region is CASSPTRTGGYGYTF. CDR3 sequence (DNA): TGTGCCAGCAGCCCGACTCGGACAGGTGGCTATGGCTACACCTTC.

The rearrangement links TRBV19 to TRBJ2-7; 10 nucleotides align to TRBD1. The V and J ends lost 5 bases and 5 bases, in that order; junction bases with no gene match: 9. The CDR3 spans 15 residues. Germline V gene data show CDR1 as LNHDA and CDR2 as SQIVND (reference sequence). The CDR3 here is CASSAPDRGAHEQYF. CDR3 sequence (DNA): TGTGCCAGTAGTGCCCCGGACAGGGGGGCCCACGAGCAGTACTTC. Supplemented by reference TRBV19 and TRBJ2-7, the full variable domain reads DGGITQSPKYLFRKEGQNVTLSCEQNLNHDAMYWYRQDPGQGLRLIYYSQIVNDFQKGDIAEGYSVSREKKESFPLTVTSAQKNPTAFYLCASSAPDRGAHEQYFGPGTRLTVT.